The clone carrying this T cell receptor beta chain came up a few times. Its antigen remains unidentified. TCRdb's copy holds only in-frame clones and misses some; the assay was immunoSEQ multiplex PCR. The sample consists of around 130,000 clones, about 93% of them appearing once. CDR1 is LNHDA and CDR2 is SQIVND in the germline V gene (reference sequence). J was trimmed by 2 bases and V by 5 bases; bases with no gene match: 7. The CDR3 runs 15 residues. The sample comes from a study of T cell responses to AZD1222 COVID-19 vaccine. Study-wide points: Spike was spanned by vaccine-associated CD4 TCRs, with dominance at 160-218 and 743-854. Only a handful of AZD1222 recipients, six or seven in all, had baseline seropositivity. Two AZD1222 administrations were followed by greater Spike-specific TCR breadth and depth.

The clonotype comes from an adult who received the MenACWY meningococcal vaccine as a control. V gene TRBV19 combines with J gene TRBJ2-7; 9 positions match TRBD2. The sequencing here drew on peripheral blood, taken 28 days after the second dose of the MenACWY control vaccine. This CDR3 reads CASSLSLAGTYEQYF. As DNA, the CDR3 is TGTGCCAGTAGTTTGAGCCTAGCGGGGACCTACGAGCAGTACTTC.